This TCR beta chain was sequenced for a study of blood T cell repertoires in COVID-19. At the level of the study: The study drew acute and convalescent COVID-19 samples from the United States, Italy and Spain. T cells, B-cell-depleted T cells, or PBMCs supplied cDNA or gDNA.

The V gene end was trimmed by 4 bases and the J gene end by 1 base; junction bases not matched to a gene: 3. The CDR3 sequence is 14 residues long. The germline CDR1 and CDR2 sequences are SGHDT and YYEEEE. Study processing details: From reference gene primer amplification, estimates of nucleated cell counts were derived. Produced via immunoSEQ multiplex PCR; TCRdb's table is partial and in-frame only. Clonal size and the V and J genes are those of that table, whereas D and trimming came from the DNA. The data show 70,000 to 75,000 clones, roughly 85% seen once. Material: peripheral blood. V is TRBV5-6 and J is TRBJ2-7; 9 bases line up with TRBD1. This clonotype was sampled from a man between 60 and 70 years old with active or convalescent COVID-19. For the CDR3, the DNA is TGTGCCAGCAGCCAACAGGGGGCATCCTACGAGCAGTACTTC. Translating it yields CASSQQGASYEQYF. Using reference TRBV5-6 and TRBJ2-7 for the parts outside the CDR3, the full variable domain is DAGVTQSPTHLIKTRGQQVTLRCSPKSGHDTVSWYQQALGQGPQFIFQYYEEEERQRGNFPDRFSGHQFPNYSSELNVNALLLGDSALYLCASSQQGASYEQYFGPGTRLTVT.